This T cell receptor (beta chain) emerged from a study of shared clonotypes between healthy human individuals. Overall study: Three men and a couple of women, aged 18 to 49, were donors.

The assay was immunoSEQ multiplex PCR, and TCRdb's table has in-frame clones only and misses some. Among approximately 600,000 clones listed, approximately 96% were seen once. A remark on this clone: Its cognate antigen is unknown.

Findings and caveats of the study: Four donors held about 5% of naive CD4 clonotypes in common.

This CDR3 region has 15 residues. Trimming left V 1 base short and J 4 bases short, with 11 bases between. Germline V gene data show CDR1 as LNHNV and CDR2 as YYDKDF (reference sequence). It was CD45RO-negative cells, positively selected for CCR7, that made up naive CD8 cells, with terminally differentiated effector memory CD45RA+ cells excluded. This TCR came from a woman in her 30s in good health. This chain joins TRBV15 and TRBJ1-5, with D perhaps TRBD1 (5 bases). Sequencing was carried out using naive CD8+ T cells sorted from blood. CDR3 amino acids: CATSRVPGSNQPQHF. In nucleotides, the CDR3 is TGTGCCACCAGCAGAGTCCCAGGGTCTAATCAGCCCCAGCATTTT.